These 14 T cell receptor beta chains originate from one sample sequenced in a study of CD8 T cells in Susac syndrome. An input of about 0.5 to 1 ug of RNA was subjected to reverse transcription using random hexamers. TCRdb reprocessed the immunoSEQ multiplex PCR reads via MiXCR and lists one record per CDR3 protein. The sample lists fewer than 150,000 distinct CDR3 sequences, 85% to 95% occurring once. The specimen sequenced was CD8+ T cells from PBMCs. The receptors derive from a human donor with Susac syndrome.

The CDR3 is CSVEDGNYEQYF. The CDR3 DNA follows: TGCAGCGTTGAAGATGGTAACTACGAGCAGTACTTC. The chain links TRBV29-1 to TRBJ2-7; no reliable D call. The germline gives CDR1 SQVTM, CDR2 ANQGSEA. The CDR3 sequence is 12 residues long. V lost 0 bases and J 3 bases, leaving 6 bases between the germline ends.

V gene TRBV29-1 combines with J gene TRBJ2-7, with 10 bases matching TRBD2. This CDR3 comprises 17 residues. The V gene's germline CDR1 is SQVTM and CDR2 ANQGSEA. J gave up 3 bases and V 2 bases, and 13 bases lay outside the gene matches. The CDR3 region has the DNA TGCAGCGTTGAACTAGCGGGAGTAGCATACGGGGGCTACGAGCAGTACTTC. Amino acids: CSVELAGVAYGGYEQYF.

The chain carries TRBV7-3 and TRBJ2-3; D call uncertain. Germline CDR1 and CDR2: SGHTA and FQGTGA. The CDR3 has 15 residues. The V end was cut by 7 bases, the J end by 4 bases, with 18 bases between. CDR3 sequence: CASTATPSFADTQYF. In DNA, the CDR3 is TGTGCCAGCACAGCGACACCTTCCTTCGCAGATACGCAGTATTTT.

The V and J genes are TRBV12-3 or TRBV12-4 and TRBJ1-1; tentative D call: TRBD1 (5 bases). CDR3 length: 14 residues. The V end was cut by 6 bases, the J end by 1 base, with 12 bases between. CDR3 nucleotide sequence: TGTGCCAGCAGATGGGGGGTTGGGAACACTGAAGCTTTCTTT. It yields the protein CASRWGVGNTEAFF.

V is TRBV12-3 or TRBV12-4 and J is TRBJ2-1; 7 bases are a match to TRBD2. This CDR3 spans 15 amino acids. Trimming at V came to 6 bases and at J to 6 bases, leaving 11 bases not matched to a gene. The CDR3 loop reads CASSSVGGGLNEQFF. CDR3 nucleotides: TGTGCCAGCAGCTCCGTTGGGGGGGGTCTCAATGAGCAGTTCTTC.

The chain has TRBV29-1 and TRBJ2-1; D not certain. Germline V gives CDR1 SQVTM, CDR2 ANQGSEA. The length of the CDR3 is 11 residues. The CDR3 loop reads CSLQSGNEQFF. The CDR3 DNA sequence: TGCAGTCTCCAGAGTGGCAATGAGCAGTTCTTC.

The table lists this clonotype with a count of one. This chain uses TRBV19 with TRBJ2-1; D gene uncertain. V was shortened by 0 bases and J by 7 bases, with 16 bases between the two germline ends. The CDR3 loop spans 16 amino acids. Germline V gives CDR1 LNHDA, CDR2 SQIVND (reference sequence). The CDR3: CASSIDETGGGNEQFF. CDR3 DNA sequence: TGTGCCAGTAGTATAGACGAGACGGGCGGTGGGAATGAGCAGTTCTTC.

J is TRBJ2-1 and V is TRBV9; possible D gene TRBD2, 6 bases. Germline assignment: CDR1 SGDLS and CDR2 YYNGEE. The CDR3 sequence is 13 residues long. Trimming took 7 bases from V and 8 from J, leaving 16 bases between them. The CDR3 nucleotides are TGTGCCAGCGGGGACTCCAACGCGGATGAGCAGTTCTTC. Residues: CASGDSNADEQFF.

The chain employs TRBV4-1 and TRBJ2-5, with TRBD2 matching over 9 bases. Germline V gene data show CDR1 as MGHRA and CDR2 as YSYEKL. After removal of 0 bases from V and 5 bases from J, the junction contained 7 bases not matched to a gene. There are 16 residues in the CDR3. CDR3 nucleotides: TGCGCCAGCAGCCAAGAGGTACTAGCGGGTGGGGAGACCCAGTACTTC. Translating gives CASSQEVLAGGETQYF.

The gene calls are TRBV5-6 and TRBJ1-5; maybe TRBD1 (6 bases). The length of the CDR3 is 14 residues. Germline CDR1 and CDR2: SGHDT and YYEEEE. The germline V and J ends were trimmed by 6 bases and 7 bases, with 17 bases remaining between them. The CDR3 spells CASTSGGRVQPQHF. DNA for the CDR3: TGTGCCAGCACCTCCGGGGGGCGCGTCCAGCCCCAGCATTTT.

The chain is built from TRBV15 and TRBJ1-1; D might be TRBD1 (5 bases). Per germline, CDR1 LNHNV and CDR2 YYDKDF (reference sequence). The CDR3 has 14 residues. V was cut by 2 bases and J by 7 bases, with 14 bases left in between. The CDR3 DNA follows: TGTGCCACCAGCAGAAACCCCCTGGGGGATGAAGCTTTCTTT. This encodes CATSRNPLGDEAFF.

The chain carries TRBV20-1 and TRBJ2-1; D perhaps matches TRBD2 (6 bases). Germline-derived CDR1 and CDR2 are DFQATT and SNEGSKA (reference sequence). Trimming cost V 6 bases and J 8 bases, with 11 bases left between them. This CDR3 region has 11 residues. In DNA, the CDR3 is TGCAGTGCCCAACTAGCCCATGAGCAGTTCTTC. Its translation: CSAQLAHEQFF.

Written as DNA, the CDR3 is TGTGCCAGTACCCCACAAGGGAGCTCTGGAAACACCATATATTTT. This gives the protein CASTPQGSSGNTIYF. The chain links TRBV2 to TRBJ1-3; D is uncertain. There are 15 residues in the CDR3. Trimming took 9 bases from V and 0 from J, leaving 15 bases between them. Germline CDR1 and CDR2: SNHLY and FYNNEI.

The chain uses TRBV5-4 and TRBJ2-1; 10 nucleotides match TRBD2. This CDR3 spans 17 amino acids. CDR1 is SGHNT and CDR2 is YYREEE in the germline V gene (reference sequence). The junction had 7 bases not matched to a gene; V was cut back by 3 bases and J by 1 base. The CDR3 loop is CASSWYLAGDSYNEQFF. CDR3 coding DNA: TGTGCCAGCAGCTGGTACCTAGCGGGAGATTCCTACAATGAGCAGTTCTTC.